This TCR beta chain originates from a study of identical twins. This CDR3 has 15 residues. Germline-derived CDR1 and CDR2 are SGHDT and YYEEEE. V was pared by 4 bases and J by 5 bases, with 7 bases of the junction left unmatched. TCRdb analysed the 5' RACE reads with MiXCR anew, one entry per CDR3 protein. In the table there are some 630,000 distinct CDR3 sequences, around 7.5% of which are singletons. This clonotype showed up many times. The data also belong to a second study, concerning yellow fever vaccine responses in identical twins.

The sequence derives from a woman under 30 in good health. The chain combines TRBV5-6 with TRBJ2-1; 9 nucleotides line up with TRBD2. Input material: PBMCs. The CDR3 loop is CASSLAGTVNNEQFF. The CDR3 coding sequence is TGTGCCAGCAGCCTAGCGGGAACTGTAAACAATGAGCAGTTCTTC.